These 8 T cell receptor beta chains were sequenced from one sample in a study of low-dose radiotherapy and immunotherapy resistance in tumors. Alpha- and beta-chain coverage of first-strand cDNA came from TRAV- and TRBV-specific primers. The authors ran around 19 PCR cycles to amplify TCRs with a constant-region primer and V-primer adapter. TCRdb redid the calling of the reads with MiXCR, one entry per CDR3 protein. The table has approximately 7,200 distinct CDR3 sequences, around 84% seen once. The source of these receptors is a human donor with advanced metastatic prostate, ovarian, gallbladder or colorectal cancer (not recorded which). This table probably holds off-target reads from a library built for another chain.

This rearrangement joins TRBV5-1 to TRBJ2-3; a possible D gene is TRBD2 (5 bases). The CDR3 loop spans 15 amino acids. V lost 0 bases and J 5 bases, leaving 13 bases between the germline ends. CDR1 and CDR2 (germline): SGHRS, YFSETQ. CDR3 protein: CASSLALDWGDTQYF. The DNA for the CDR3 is TGCGCCAGCAGCTTGGCCTTGGACTGGGGAGATACGCAGTATTTT.

CDR3 loop: CASSPRATYNEQFF. CDR3 sequence (DNA): TGTGCCAGCAGCCCCCGAGCGACCTACAATGAGCAGTTCTTC. The genes are TRBV11-1 and TRBJ2-1; D is undetermined. The CDR3 runs to 14 residues. Germline CDR1 is SGHAT and CDR2 is FQDESV (reference sequence). Trimming removed 5 bases at V and 2 bases at J, with 10 bases between.

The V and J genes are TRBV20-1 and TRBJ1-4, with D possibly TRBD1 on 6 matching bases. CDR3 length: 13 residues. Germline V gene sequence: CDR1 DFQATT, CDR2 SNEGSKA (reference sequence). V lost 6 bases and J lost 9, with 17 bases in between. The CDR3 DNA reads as TGCAGTGCACACTCCCGGACAGAAAAAAAACTGTTTTTT. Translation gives CSAHSRTEKKLFF.

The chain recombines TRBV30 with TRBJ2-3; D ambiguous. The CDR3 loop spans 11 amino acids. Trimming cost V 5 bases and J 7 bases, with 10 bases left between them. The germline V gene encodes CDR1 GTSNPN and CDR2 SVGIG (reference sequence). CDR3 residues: CAWLLGNTQYF. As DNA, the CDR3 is TGTGCCTGGTTGTTGGGGAATACGCAGTATTTT.

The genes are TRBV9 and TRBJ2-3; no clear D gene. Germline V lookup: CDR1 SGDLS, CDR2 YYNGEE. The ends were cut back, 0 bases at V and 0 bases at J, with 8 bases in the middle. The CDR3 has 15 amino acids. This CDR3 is CASSVALRSTDTQYF. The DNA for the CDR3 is TGTGCCAGCAGCGTAGCTCTACGTAGCACAGATACGCAGTATTTT.

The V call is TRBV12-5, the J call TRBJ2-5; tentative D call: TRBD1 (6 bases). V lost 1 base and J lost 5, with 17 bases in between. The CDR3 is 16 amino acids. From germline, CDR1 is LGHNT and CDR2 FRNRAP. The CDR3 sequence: CASGLATRGFGETQYF. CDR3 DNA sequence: TGTGCTAGTGGTTTGGCAACCAGGGGCTTTGGGGAGACCCAGTACTTC.

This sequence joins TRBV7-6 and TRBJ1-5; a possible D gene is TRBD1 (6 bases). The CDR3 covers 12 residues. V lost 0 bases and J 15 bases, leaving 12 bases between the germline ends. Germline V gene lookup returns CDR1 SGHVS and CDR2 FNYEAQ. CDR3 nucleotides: TGTGCCAGCAGCTTAGCCGACAGGCTCTTGCATTTT. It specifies CASSLADRLLHF.

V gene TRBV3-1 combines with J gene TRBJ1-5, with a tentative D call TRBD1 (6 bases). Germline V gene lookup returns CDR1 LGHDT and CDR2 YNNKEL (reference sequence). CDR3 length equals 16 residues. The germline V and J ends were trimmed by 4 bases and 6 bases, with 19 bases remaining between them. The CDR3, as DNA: TGTGCCAGCAGCCTAACTGAACAGGGTCGGGGTCAGCCCCAGCATTTT. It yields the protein CASSLTEQGRGQPQHF.